This paragraph covers one T cell receptor (beta chain) sequence. These data belong to a study of response to subunit inactivated influenza vaccine. Trimming removed 9 bases at V and 2 bases at J, with 13 bases between. The CDR3 length is 14 residues. In germline, CDR1 is KGHDR, CDR2 SFDVKD. MiXCR, run by TCRdb on the RT-PCR reads, gives a single entry per CDR3 protein. In the table there are around 570,000 distinct CDR3 sequences, 11% of which are singletons. This same sample was also part of a study on T cells expressing NK-cell markers. That paper states: As the method of synthesis, 5'RACE template switching with UMIs yielded TCR beta cDNA. HCMV seropositivity characterized most of the eight sequenced donors, and seronegativity one. The study found dominant NKG2C+ clonotypes at roughly 1.0-8% of CD8+ T cells in 5 or 6 donors. Similarly, these clonotypes led the CD3+CD56-NKG2C+ fraction as well in a few donors. Evidence did not settle whether expanded NKG2C+ T cell clones targeted HCMV.

The TCR was taken from a man in his fifties or sixties who received an inactivated influenza vaccine. The chain joins TRBV24-1 to TRBJ2-1; tentative D call: TRBD1 (5 bases). This specimen consisted of PBMCs from blood, obtained on the day of vaccination. In DNA form, the CDR3 reads TGTGCCACCGCTGCAGGGCGCGCCTACAATGAGCAGTTCTTC. It codes for CATAAGRAYNEQFF.